The next 26 T cell receptor beta chains were all read from a single sample in a study of T cells after yellow fever vaccination. TCRdb reprocessed the 5' RACE reads via MiXCR and lists one record per CDR3 protein. The table includes around 250,000 distinct CDR3 sequences, about 7.1% detected once. The material sequenced was CD4+ T cells sorted from PBMCs, taken 15 days after the yellow fever booster vaccination. The origin of the receptors is a man younger than 40 who received the YFV17D yellow fever vaccine.

The chain employs TRBV20-1 and TRBJ2-5, with unresolved D. Germline V gene sequence: CDR1 DFQATT, CDR2 SNEGSKA (reference sequence). Trimming pared 7 bases from V and 13 bases from J, leaving 22 bases between. The CDR3 has 12 residues. Here the CDR3 reads CSGWSVPPYLYF. CDR3 nucleotides: TGCAGTGGTTGGTCTGTCCCACCGTACCTGTACTTC.

This clonotype has only a few counts. This chain links TRBV2 with TRBJ2-7, with 8 bases lining up with TRBD2. Germline loops: CDR1 SNHLY, CDR2 FYNNEI. This CDR3 region has 15 residues. The V segment lost 7 bases and the J segment 0 bases; nucleotides outside the gene matches: 8. CDR3 sequence (DNA): TGTGCCAGCACCATTAGACTAGCGTCCTCCTACGAGCAGTACTTC. Its translation: CASTIRLASSYEQYF.

This clonotype has just a few counts. The V gene is TRBV29-1, the J gene TRBJ2-1; D gene unclear. The CDR3 is 13 residues long. Germline V gene data show CDR1 as SQVTM and CDR2 as ANQGSEA. The germline V and J ends were trimmed by 4 bases and 9 bases, with 16 bases remaining between them. The CDR3 sequence is CSVVPGSFREQFF. CDR3 coding DNA: TGCAGCGTTGTCCCTGGCAGCTTTCGTGAGCAGTTCTTC.

This clonotype appeared many times. CDR3 loop: CASSLEGTGQETQYF. The CDR3 nucleotides are TGTGCCAGCAGCTTGGAAGGGACAGGGCAAGAGACCCAGTACTTC. The chain recombines TRBV5-4 with TRBJ2-5, with 9 bases fitting TRBD1. The CDR3 runs 15 residues. The germline gives CDR1 SGHNT, CDR2 YYREEE (reference sequence). V dropped 0 bases and J dropped 2; count of bases not matched to a gene: 2.

This clonotype was detected ten times or more. The chain has TRBV7-9 and TRBJ2-5; perhaps D is TRBD1 or TRBD2 (5 bases each). This CDR3 has 16 amino acids. Germline values: CDR1 SEHNR, CDR2 FQNEAQ (reference sequence). V lost 5 bases and J lost 3, with 19 bases in between. CDR3 loop: CASSTPVTVTKETQYF. DNA of the CDR3: TGTGCCAGCAGCACCCCCGTGACAGTGACTAAAGAGACCCAGTACTTC.

This clonotype was detected only once. The V and J genes are TRBV20-1 and TRBJ2-1; TRBD2 matches at 9 bases. The germline V gene encodes CDR1 DFQATT and CDR2 SNEGSKA (reference sequence). The CDR3 is 13 amino acids. The V and J ends lost 6 bases and 6 bases, in that order; junction bases with no gene match: 6. This chain's CDR3 is CSAPGLATNEQFF. In DNA, the CDR3 is TGCAGTGCCCCGGGACTAGCAACCAATGAGCAGTTCTTC.

This clonotype came up a few times. V is TRBV7-2 and J is TRBJ2-5; 7 bases are shared with TRBD1. The germline CDR1 and CDR2 sequences are SGHTA and FQGNSA. This CDR3 has 15 amino acids. The junction had 11 bases not matched to a gene; V was cut back by 5 bases and J by 5 bases. The CDR3: CASSQQTGTGETQYF. DNA for the CDR3: TGTGCCAGCAGCCAACAGACAGGGACCGGGGAGACCCAGTACTTC.

This clonotype was counted ten times or more. The chain joins TRBV29-1 to TRBJ1-1; D is unclear. The CDR3 loop spans 13 amino acids. Germline-derived CDR1 and CDR2 are SQVTM and ANQGSEA. V lost 4 bases and J 6 bases, leaving 15 bases between the germline ends. The CDR3 reads CSVGVSGWAEAFF. The CDR3 bases are TGCAGCGTTGGAGTGTCGGGGTGGGCTGAAGCTTTCTTT.

This clonotype was seen repeatedly, ten times or more. This chain connects TRBV6-2 or TRBV6-3 to TRBJ1-5, with D maybe TRBD1 (6 bases). Trimming stripped 2 bases from V and 3 bases from J, with 8 bases between. Germline CDR1 and CDR2: MNHEY and SVGEGT. There are 14 residues in the CDR3. In nucleotides, the CDR3 is TGTGCCAGCAGTTACGGACAGTTCAATCAGCCCCAGCATTTT. Translating gives CASSYGQFNQPQHF.

This clonotype was counted only a few times. This chain uses TRBV12-3 or TRBV12-4 with TRBJ1-1; D might be TRBD1 (6 bases). The V and J ends lost 9 bases and 5 bases respectively, with 19 bases between them. This CDR3 is 14 amino acids long. The CDR3 sequence is CASKLYRDGTEAFF. Here the CDR3 DNA reads TGTGCCAGTAAATTATACAGGGATGGGACTGAAGCTTTCTTT.

This clonotype was picked up many times. The chain uses TRBV28 and TRBJ2-2; D gene uncertain. This CDR3 has 15 amino acids. V shed 3 bases and J shed 5 bases, with 13 bases lying between them. Germline loops: CDR1 MDHEN, CDR2 SYDVKM. The CDR3 here is CASSLDAGGTGELFF. The CDR3 region has the DNA TGTGCCAGCAGTTTGGACGCAGGTGGGACCGGGGAGCTGTTTTTT.

This clonotype was detected ten times or more. The chain employs TRBV5-1 and TRBJ2-7, with 11 bases fitting TRBD1. This CDR3 region has 16 residues. Trimming took 1 base from V and 4 from J; bases not matched to a gene: 7. Germline lookup yields CDR1 SGHRS and CDR2 YFSETQ. CDR3: CASSLHLGTGGYEQYF. The CDR3 region has the DNA TGCGCCAGCAGCTTGCATTTAGGGACAGGGGGGTACGAGCAGTACTTC.

At least ten counts were recorded for this clonotype. The chain recombines TRBV9 with TRBJ2-2, with 7 bases lining up with TRBD1. Per the germline V gene, CDR1 is SGDLS and CDR2 is YYNGEE. The CDR3 has 15 amino acids. Trimming took 3 bases from V and 4 from J; bases not matched to a gene: 6. CDR3 protein: CASSERQGGTGELFF. As DNA, the CDR3 is TGTGCCAGCAGCGAGAGACAGGGTGGCACCGGGGAGCTGTTTTTT.

This clonotype showed up many times. V and J are TRBV28 and TRBJ2-5; 8 bases map to TRBD2. Germline loops: CDR1 MDHEN, CDR2 SYDVKM. Unmatched junction bases numbered 3, after V lost 2 bases and J lost 4 bases. The CDR3 covers 14 residues. For the CDR3, the DNA is TGTGCCAGCAGTTTAAGCGGGAGTGGAGAGACCCAGTACTTC. Its protein is CASSLSGSGETQYF.

In this sample, this clonotype turned up many times. The J gene is TRBJ2-5, the V gene TRBV10-3; 9 bases are a match to TRBD2. J was trimmed by 1 base and V by 4 bases; bases with no gene match: 10. CDR3 length equals 17 residues. Germline values: CDR1 ENHRY, CDR2 SYGVKD. For the CDR3, the DNA is TGTGCCATCAGTGGGGATTCGGCTAGCGGGATCCAAGAGACCCAGTACTTC. Translation: CAISGDSASGIQETQYF.

This clonotype turned up a few times. The CDR3 is CASSLDLQGFYNEQFF. The CDR3 region has the DNA TGTGCCAGCAGCTTAGATTTACAGGGGTTCTACAATGAGCAGTTCTTC. The gene calls are TRBV11-3 and TRBJ2-1, with 7 nucleotides matching TRBD1. The junction had 5 bases not matched to a gene; V was cut back by 0 bases and J by 3 bases. Germline CDR1 and CDR2: SGHNT and YENEEA. CDR3 length: 16 amino acids.

The chain carries TRBV19 and TRBJ2-1; D ambiguous. The germline CDR1 and CDR2 sequences are LNHDA and SQIVND (reference sequence). The V end lost 6 bases, the J end lost 7 bases, and 16 bases lay between the germline ends. CDR3 length equals 14 residues. The CDR3 here is CASRSSGRKNEQFF. The CDR3 DNA follows: TGTGCCAGTAGAAGTTCCGGACGGAAAAATGAGCAGTTCTTC.

This clonotype was seen only a few times. The rearrangement joins TRBV18 to TRBJ2-5; D may correspond to TRBD1 or TRBD2 (5 bases each). The CDR3 loop spans 15 amino acids. The V end was cut by 4 bases, the J end by 5 bases, with 17 bases between. The germline V gene encodes CDR1 KGHSH and CDR2 LQKENI. The CDR3 region is CASSLASRGLETQYF. Here the CDR3 DNA reads TGTGCCAGCTCACTAGCCTCCCGGGGCCTGGAGACCCAGTACTTC.

The J gene is TRBJ2-5, the V gene TRBV7-2; 12 bases line up with TRBD2. CDR3 length: 17 residues. V lost 2 bases to trimming and J lost 0 bases; unmatched junction nucleotides: 4. CDR1 SGHTA and CDR2 FQGNSA come from the germline V gene. The CDR3 sequence: CASSLWLAGGYQETQYF. The CDR3 region has the DNA TGTGCCAGCAGCTTATGGCTAGCGGGAGGGTACCAAGAGACCCAGTACTTC. The full variable domain, in which reference TRBV7-2 and TRBJ2-5 provide the parts outside the CDR3, is GAGVSQSPSNKVTEKGKDVELRCDPISGHTALYWYRQSLGQGLEFLIYFQGNSAPDKSGLPSDRFSAERTGGSVSTLTIQRTQQEDSAVYLCASSLWLAGGYQETQYFGPGTRLLVL.

This rearrangement joins TRBV14 to TRBJ2-2; 9 nucleotides agree with TRBD1. Per the germline V gene, CDR1 is SGHDN and CDR2 is FVKESK. The CDR3 totals 15 residues. The V and J ends lost 4 bases and 6 bases, in that order; junction bases with no gene match: 6. This CDR3 is CASSLRDRAPGELFF. The CDR3 bases are TGTGCCAGCAGCCTACGGGACAGGGCCCCCGGGGAGCTGTTTTTT.

There are many counts of this clonotype. The rearrangement joins TRBV7-2 to TRBJ1-3; the D is unclear. Per the germline V gene, CDR1 is SGHTA and CDR2 is FQGNSA. The CDR3 spans 13 residues. V dropped 1 base and J dropped 7 bases, with 8 bases sitting between them. This CDR3 is CASSLGRGNTIYF. The CDR3 DNA reads TGTGCCAGCAGCTTAGGTCGTGGGAACACCATATATTTT.

There are many counts of this clonotype. The chain is built from TRBV7-2 and TRBJ2-7; the match to TRBD2 covers 11 bases. V lost 5 bases to trimming and J lost 5 bases; unmatched junction nucleotides: 2. Germline-derived CDR1 and CDR2 are SGHTA and FQGNSA. The CDR3 length is 13 residues. The CDR3 DNA is TGTGCCAGCAGCCCGGGACTAGCGGACGAGCAGTACTTC. This translates into CASSPGLADEQYF.

This clonotype occurred a few times. The chain links TRBV6-1 to TRBJ1-1, with D tentatively TRBD1 (6 bases). V was trimmed by 7 bases and J by 1 base, leaving 10 bases between them. The CDR3 runs to 13 residues. Germline V CDR1 and CDR2: MNHNS, SASEGT. CDR3 in DNA: TGTGCCAGCACCCCGGGACAGAACACTGAAGCTTTCTTT. It specifies CASTPGQNTEAFF.

This clonotype was seen more than once but under ten times. The rearrangement links TRBV6-5 to TRBJ1-6, with D perhaps TRBD1 (5 bases). This CDR3 contains 13 residues. The germline gives CDR1 MNHEY, CDR2 SVGAGI. Trimming cost V 0 bases and J 8 bases, with 5 bases left between them. The CDR3 DNA sequence: TGTGCCAGCAGTTACTCGGGGGATTCACCCCTCCACTTT. It is translated as CASSYSGDSPLHF.

Many counts were recorded for this clonotype. This chain links TRBV5-1 with TRBJ2-7; 9 positions agree with TRBD2. Germline V gene sequence: CDR1 SGHRS, CDR2 YFSETQ. The J segment lost 5 bases and the V segment lost 5 bases, leaving 8 bases of the junction unmatched. The CDR3 sequence is 14 residues long. As DNA, the CDR3 is TGCGCCAGCAGTTCGCGGGAGGGCCTACACGAGCAGTACTTC. Protein sequence: CASSSREGLHEQYF. Based on the CDR3 plus reference TRBV5-1 and TRBJ2-7, the full variable domain is KAGVTQTPRYLIKTRGQQVTLSCSPISGHRSVSWYQQTPGQGLQFLFEYFSETQRNKGNFPGRFSGRQFSNSRSEMNVSTLELGDSALYLCASSSREGLHEQYFGPGTRLTVT.

The chain employs TRBV27 and TRBJ2-1, with 11 bases matching TRBD2. Germline CDR1 and CDR2: MNHEY and SMNVEV (reference sequence). Unmatched junction bases numbered 7, after V lost 7 bases and J lost 2 bases. The CDR3 runs 16 residues. Written as DNA, the CDR3 is TGTGCCAGCATGCCGGGACTAGCGGAAACCTACAATGAGCAGTTCTTC. It translates to CASMPGLAETYNEQFF.